The following is a T cell receptor beta chain sequence with its context. As yet, its antigen is unknown. Measured with immunoSEQ multiplex PCR; TCRdb has only the in-frame clones, and not every one. The table lists tens of thousands of clones, more than 80% of them singletons. Trimming shortened V by 4 bases and J by 7 bases, and 14 bases separated the two germline ends. The germline V gene encodes CDR1 SGDLS and CDR2 YYNGEE. This CDR3 is built from 13 residues. This sample is part of a study of OX40 agonist ivuxolimab in advanced cancers. Study information: Partial responses were seen in three patients, one with hepatocellular carcinoma and two with cutaneous melanoma.

Study outcomes and limitations: In the 0.1-3.0 mg/kg groups, partial responders showed among the lowest expansion. Part of the nonresponder group also had normalized T-cell clonal expansion that was low.

Excluded were patients having autoimmune disease history or systemic immunosuppression. Sequencing used CD4+ or CD8+ T cells sorted from blood, obtained in a trial of the OX40 agonist ivuxolimab. The chain couples TRBV9 to TRBJ1-2; no reliable D call. This TCR derives from an adult with an advanced solid tumor such as melanoma, head and neck, liver or kidney cancer. This CDR3 is CASSSEGYGGYTF. The CDR3 DNA is TGTGCCAGCAGCTCAGAGGGATACGGTGGCTACACCTTC.